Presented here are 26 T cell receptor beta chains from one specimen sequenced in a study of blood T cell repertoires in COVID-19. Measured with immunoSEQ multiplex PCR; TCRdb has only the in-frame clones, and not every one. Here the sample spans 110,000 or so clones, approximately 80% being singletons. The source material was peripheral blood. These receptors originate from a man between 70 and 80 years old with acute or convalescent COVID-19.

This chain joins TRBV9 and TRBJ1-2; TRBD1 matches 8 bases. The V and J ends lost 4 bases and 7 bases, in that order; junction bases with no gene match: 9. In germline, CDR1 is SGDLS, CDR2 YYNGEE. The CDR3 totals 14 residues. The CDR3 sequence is CASSTRTGSPGYTF. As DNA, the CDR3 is TGTGCCAGCAGCACTCGGACAGGGAGCCCTGGCTACACCTTC.

CDR3 coding DNA: TGTGCCAGCAGCTTAATGGTAGCTTACGAGCAGTACTTC. It encodes CASSLMVAYEQYF. The rearrangement links TRBV7-9 to TRBJ2-7; D remains unclear. Germline values: CDR1 SEHNR, CDR2 FQNEAQ (reference sequence). V was pared by 2 bases and J by 4 bases, with 9 bases between. The CDR3 sequence is 13 residues long. Complete variable domain (other parts from reference TRBV7-9 and TRBJ2-7): DTGVSQNPRHKITKRGQNVTFRCDPISEHNRLYWYRQTLGQGPEFLTYFQNEAQLEKSRLLSDRFSAERPKGSFSTLEIQRTEQGDSAMYLCASSLMVAYEQYFGPGTRLTVT.

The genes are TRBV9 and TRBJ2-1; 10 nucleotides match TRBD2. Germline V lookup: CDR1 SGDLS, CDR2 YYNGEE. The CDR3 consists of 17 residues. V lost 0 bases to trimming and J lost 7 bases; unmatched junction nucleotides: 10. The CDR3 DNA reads TGTGCCAGCAGCGTAGGATTAGCGGGAGGAACGAGGAATGAGCAGTTCTTC. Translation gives CASSVGLAGGTRNEQFF.

The CDR3 loop is CASSSGQGSTGELFF. The CDR3, as DNA: TGTGCCAGCAGCTCCGGACAGGGAAGCACCGGGGAGCTGTTTTTT. V gene TRBV28 combines with J gene TRBJ2-2, with 8 bases matching TRBD1. The junction had 7 bases not matched to a gene; V was cut back by 6 bases and J by 4 bases. CDR3 size: 15 residues. Germline CDR1 MDHEN, CDR2 SYDVKM.

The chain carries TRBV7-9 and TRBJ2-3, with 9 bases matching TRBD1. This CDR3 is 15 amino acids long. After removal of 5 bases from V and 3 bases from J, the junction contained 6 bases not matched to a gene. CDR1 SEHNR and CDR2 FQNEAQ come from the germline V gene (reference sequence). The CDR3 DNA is TGTGCCAGCAGCCCCTGGACAGGGGCAACAGATACGCAGTATTTT. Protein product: CASSPWTGATDTQYF.

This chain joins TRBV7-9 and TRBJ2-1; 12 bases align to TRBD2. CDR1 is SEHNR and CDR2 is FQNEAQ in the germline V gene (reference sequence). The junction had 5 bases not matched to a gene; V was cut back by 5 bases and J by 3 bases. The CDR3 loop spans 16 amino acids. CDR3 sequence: CASSHRTSGDYNEQFF. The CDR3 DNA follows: TGTGCCAGCAGCCACCGGACTAGCGGGGACTACAATGAGCAGTTCTTC. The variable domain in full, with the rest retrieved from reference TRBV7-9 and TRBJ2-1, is DTGVSQNPRHKITKRGQNVTFRCDPISEHNRLYWYRQTLGQGPEFLTYFQNEAQLEKSRLLSDRFSAERPKGSFSTLEIQRTEQGDSAMYLCASSHRTSGDYNEQFFGPGTRLTVL.

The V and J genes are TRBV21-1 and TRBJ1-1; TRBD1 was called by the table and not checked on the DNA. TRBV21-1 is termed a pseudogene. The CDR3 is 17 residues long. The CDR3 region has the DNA TGTGCCAGCAGCAAACCCCAGACGGCCACAGATCGCCATGAAGCTTTCTTT. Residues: CASSKPQTATDRHEAFF.

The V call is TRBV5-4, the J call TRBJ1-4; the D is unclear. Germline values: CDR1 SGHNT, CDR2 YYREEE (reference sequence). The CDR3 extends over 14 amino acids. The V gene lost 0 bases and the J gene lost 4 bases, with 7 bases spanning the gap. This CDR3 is CASSLDPLNEKLFF. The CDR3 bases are TGTGCCAGCAGCTTGGATCCCCTTAATGAAAAACTGTTTTTT.

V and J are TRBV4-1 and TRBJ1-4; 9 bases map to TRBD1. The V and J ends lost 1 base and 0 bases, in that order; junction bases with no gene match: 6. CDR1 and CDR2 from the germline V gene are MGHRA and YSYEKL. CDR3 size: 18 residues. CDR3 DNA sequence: TGCGCCAGCAGCCAAGGCAGGGGGACAGGGCCAACTAATGAAAAACTGTTTTTT. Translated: CASSQGRGTGPTNEKLFF.

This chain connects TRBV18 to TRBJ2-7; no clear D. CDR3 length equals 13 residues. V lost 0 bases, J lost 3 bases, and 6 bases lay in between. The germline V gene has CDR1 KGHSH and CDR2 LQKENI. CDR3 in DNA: TGTGCCAGCTCACCACCCGGCGGCTACGAGCAGTACTTC. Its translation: CASSPPGGYEQYF.

The CDR3 loop reads CAISEIIDTQYF. CDR3 in DNA: TGTGCCATCAGTGAAATAATAGATACGCAGTATTTT. The chain combines TRBV10-3 with TRBJ2-3; no reliable D call. Germline lookup yields CDR1 ENHRY and CDR2 SYGVKD. V was shortened by 3 bases and J by 5 bases, with 6 bases between the two germline ends. The CDR3 is made up of 12 amino acids.

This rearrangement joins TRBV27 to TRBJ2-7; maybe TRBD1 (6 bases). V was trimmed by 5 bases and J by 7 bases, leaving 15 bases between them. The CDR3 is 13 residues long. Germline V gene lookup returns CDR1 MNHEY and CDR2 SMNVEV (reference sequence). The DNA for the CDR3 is TGTGCCAGCAGTCCATCAGGGGAAGGGGAGCAGTACTTC. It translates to CASSPSGEGEQYF.

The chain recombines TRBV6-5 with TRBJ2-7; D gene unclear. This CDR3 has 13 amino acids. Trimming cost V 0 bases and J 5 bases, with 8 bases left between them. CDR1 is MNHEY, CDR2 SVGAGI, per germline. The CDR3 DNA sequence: TGTGCCAGCAGTTACTCCCAGGAAGACGAGCAGTACTTC. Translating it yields CASSYSQEDEQYF.

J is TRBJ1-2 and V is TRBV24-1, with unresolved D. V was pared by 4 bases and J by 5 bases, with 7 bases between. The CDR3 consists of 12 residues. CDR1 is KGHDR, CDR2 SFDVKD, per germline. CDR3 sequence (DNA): TGTGCCACCAGTGAAAGAGATTATGGCTACACCTTC. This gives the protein CATSERDYGYTF.

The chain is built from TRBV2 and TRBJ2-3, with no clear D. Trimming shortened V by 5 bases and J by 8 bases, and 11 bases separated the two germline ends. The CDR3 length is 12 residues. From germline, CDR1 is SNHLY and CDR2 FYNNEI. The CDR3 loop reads CASSWFSGTQYF. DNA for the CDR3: TGTGCCAGCAGTTGGTTCTCCGGTACGCAGTATTTT.

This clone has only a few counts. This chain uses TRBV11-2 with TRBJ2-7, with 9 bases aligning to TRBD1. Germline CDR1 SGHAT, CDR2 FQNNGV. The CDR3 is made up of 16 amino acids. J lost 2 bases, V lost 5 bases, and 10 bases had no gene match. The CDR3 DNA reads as TGTGCCAGCAGCCCGTTCGGTGGGACAGGGCCCTACGAGCAGTACTTC. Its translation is CASSPFGGTGPYEQYF.

This CDR3 reads CASSPGQGAWEFF. The CDR3 coding sequence is TGTGCCAGCAGCCCGGGACAAGGGGCCTGGGAGTTTTTT. The chain joins TRBV2 to TRBJ1-4; the D gene is possibly TRBD1 (6 bases). The CDR3 has 13 residues. CDR1 and CDR2 from the germline V gene are SNHLY and FYNNEI. Trimming removed 6 bases from V and 16 bases from J, with 21 bases in between.

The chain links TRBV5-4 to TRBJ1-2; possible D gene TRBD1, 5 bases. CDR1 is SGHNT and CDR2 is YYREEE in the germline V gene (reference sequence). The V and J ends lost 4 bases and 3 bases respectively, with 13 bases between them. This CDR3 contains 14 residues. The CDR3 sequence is CASSEGGDDYGYTF. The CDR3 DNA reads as TGTGCCAGCAGCGAAGGAGGGGATGACTATGGCTACACCTTC.

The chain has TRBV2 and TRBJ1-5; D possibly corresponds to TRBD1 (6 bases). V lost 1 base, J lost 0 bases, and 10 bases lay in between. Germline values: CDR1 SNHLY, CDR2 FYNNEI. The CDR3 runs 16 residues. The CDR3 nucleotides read TGTGCCAGCAGTGAAGGACAGGCCTATAGCAATCAGCCCCAGCATTTT. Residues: CASSEGQAYSNQPQHF. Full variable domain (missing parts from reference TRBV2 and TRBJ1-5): EPEVTQTPSHQVTQMGQEVILRCVPISNHLYFYWYRQILGQKVEFLVSFYNNEISEKSEIFDDQFSVERPDGSNFTLKIRSTKLEDSAMYFCASSEGQAYSNQPQHFGDGTRLSIL.

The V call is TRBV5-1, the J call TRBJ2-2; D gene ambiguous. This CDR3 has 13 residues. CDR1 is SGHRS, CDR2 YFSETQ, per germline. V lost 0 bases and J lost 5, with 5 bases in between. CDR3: CASSLGSTGELFF. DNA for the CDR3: TGCGCCAGCAGCTTGGGTAGTACCGGGGAGCTGTTTTTT.

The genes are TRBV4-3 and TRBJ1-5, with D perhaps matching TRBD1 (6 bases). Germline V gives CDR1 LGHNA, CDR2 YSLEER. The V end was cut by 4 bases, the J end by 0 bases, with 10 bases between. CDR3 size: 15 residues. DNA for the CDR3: TGCGCCAGCAGCCCGCGGACAGATAGCAATCAGCCCCAGCATTTT. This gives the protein CASSPRTDSNQPQHF.

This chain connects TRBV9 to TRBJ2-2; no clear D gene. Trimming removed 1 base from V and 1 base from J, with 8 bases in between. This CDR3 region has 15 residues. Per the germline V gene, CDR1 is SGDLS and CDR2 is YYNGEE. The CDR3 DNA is TGTGCCAGCAGCGTATTGAGACAGAACACCGGGGAGCTGTTTTTT. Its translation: CASSVLRQNTGELFF.

The CDR3 loop is CAWSLLGQGVPGGPREQYF. For the CDR3, the DNA is TGTGCCTGGAGTCTTCTGGGACAGGGGGTACCGGGAGGGCCGAGGGAGCAGTACTTC. The chain joins TRBV30 to TRBJ2-7; TRBD1 agrees at 11 bases. The CDR3 extends over 19 amino acids. V lost 2 bases and J lost 7; bases outside the gene matches: 22. The germline V gene encodes CDR1 GTSNPN and CDR2 SVGIG (reference sequence).

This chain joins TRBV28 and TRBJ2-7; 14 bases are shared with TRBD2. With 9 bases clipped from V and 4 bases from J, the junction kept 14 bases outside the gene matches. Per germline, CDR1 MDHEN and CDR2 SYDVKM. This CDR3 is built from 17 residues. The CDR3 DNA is TGTGCCAGTACCCGGGGGACTAGCGGGAGATTGGGTTACGAGCAGTACTTC. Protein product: CASTRGTSGRLGYEQYF.

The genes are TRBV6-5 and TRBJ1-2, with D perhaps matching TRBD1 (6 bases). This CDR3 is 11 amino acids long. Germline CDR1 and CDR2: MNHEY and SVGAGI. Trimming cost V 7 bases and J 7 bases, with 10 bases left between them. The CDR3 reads CASNRDLGYTF. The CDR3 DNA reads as TGTGCCAGCAACAGGGATCTTGGCTACACCTTC.

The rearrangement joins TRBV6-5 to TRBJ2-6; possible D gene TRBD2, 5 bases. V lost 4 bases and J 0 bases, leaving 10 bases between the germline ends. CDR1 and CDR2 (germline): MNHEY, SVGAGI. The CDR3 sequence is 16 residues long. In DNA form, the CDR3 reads TGTGCCAGCAGTTTTCAAAGCGGCTCTGGGGCCAACGTCCTGACTTTC. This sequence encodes CASSFQSGSGANVLTF.